This TCR beta chain is from a study of blood T cells in healthy people across ages. Combining a sample-barcoded 5' primer with a J-beta primer mix, a second PCR ran for roughly 7 to 12 cycles. Each of the cDNA molecules was tagged by a template-switch adaptor with 12 random nucleotides. In TCRdb, the 5' RACE reads were re-called with MiXCR into one record per CDR3 protein. The sample lists 780,000 or so distinct CDR3 sequences; roughly three fifths were seen once. Turning to this clonotype: Its cognate antigen is unknown.

Germline V gene sequence: CDR1 DFQATT, CDR2 SNEGSKA (reference sequence). J was trimmed by 1 base and V by 2 bases; bases with no gene match: 9. The CDR3 contains 17 residues. General observations from the study: Strong correlation was found linking TCR beta diversity to naive T cell percentage.

The rearrangement uses TRBV20-1 and TRBJ2-1, with 9 bases fitting TRBD2. The source of this sequence is a man aged 35 to 55 in good health. Material for sequencing was blood. CDR3 loop: CSARNYLSGRSYNEQFF. The CDR3 DNA is TGCAGTGCTAGAAACTACCTTAGCGGGAGATCCTACAATGAGCAGTTCTTC.